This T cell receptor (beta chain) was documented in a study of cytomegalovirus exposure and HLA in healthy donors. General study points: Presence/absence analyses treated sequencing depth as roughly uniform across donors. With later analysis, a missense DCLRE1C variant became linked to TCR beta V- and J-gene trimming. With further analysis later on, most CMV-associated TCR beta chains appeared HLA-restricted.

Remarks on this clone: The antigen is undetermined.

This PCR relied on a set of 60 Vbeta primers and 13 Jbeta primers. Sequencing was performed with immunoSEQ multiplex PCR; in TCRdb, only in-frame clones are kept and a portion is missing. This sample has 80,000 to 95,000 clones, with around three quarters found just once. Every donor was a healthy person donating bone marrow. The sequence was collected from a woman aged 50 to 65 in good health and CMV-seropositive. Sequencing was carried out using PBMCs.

CDR3 coding DNA: TGTGCCAGCAGTGAATTGTCCAGAGGGGGCGCAGGCTACACCTTC. It codes for CASSELSRGGAGYTF. The chain carries TRBV2 and TRBJ1-2; 7 bases line up with TRBD1. Germline V CDR1 and CDR2: SNHLY, FYNNEI. Trimming at V came to 2 bases and at J to 8 bases, leaving 11 bases not matched to a gene. This CDR3 has 15 residues.